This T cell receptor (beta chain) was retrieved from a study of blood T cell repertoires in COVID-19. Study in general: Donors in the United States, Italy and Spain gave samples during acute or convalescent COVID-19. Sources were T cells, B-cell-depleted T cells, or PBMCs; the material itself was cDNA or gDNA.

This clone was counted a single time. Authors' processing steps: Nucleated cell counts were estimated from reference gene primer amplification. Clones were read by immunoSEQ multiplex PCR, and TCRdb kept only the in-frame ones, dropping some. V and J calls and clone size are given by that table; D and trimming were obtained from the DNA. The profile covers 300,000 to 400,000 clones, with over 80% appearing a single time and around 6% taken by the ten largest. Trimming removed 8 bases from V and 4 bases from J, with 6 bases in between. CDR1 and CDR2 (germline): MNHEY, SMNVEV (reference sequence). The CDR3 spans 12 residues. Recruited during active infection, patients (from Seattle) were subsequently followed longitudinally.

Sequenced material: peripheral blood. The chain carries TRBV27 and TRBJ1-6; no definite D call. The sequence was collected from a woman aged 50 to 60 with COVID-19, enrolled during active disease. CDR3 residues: CASRAYNSPLHF. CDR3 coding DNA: TGTGCCAGCCGCGCTTATAATTCACCCCTCCACTTT.